This T cell receptor beta chain appears in the sequencing data of a study of OX40 agonist ivuxolimab in advanced cancers. The study's findings and limits: At 0.1-3.0 mg/kg, partial responders had clonal expansion among the lowest observed.

Patients were excluded for autoimmune disease history or systemic immunosuppression. Sampled blood was obtained at baseline, cycle 4 day 1, and cycle 7 day 1. Concerning this clone itself: The target antigen is unknown.

Assay: immunoSEQ multiplex PCR; the TCRdb copy retains only in-frame clones and omits some. The sample holds some 64,000 clones, over 90% seen once. Looked up from germline, CDR1 is MNHEY and CDR2 is SVGAGI. The V and J ends lost 1 base and 7 bases, in that order; junction bases with no gene match: 8. The CDR3 has 16 amino acids. J is TRBJ1-5 and V is TRBV6-5; 9 bases are shared with TRBD1. The source was CD4+ or CD8+ T cells sorted from blood, collected in a trial of the OX40 agonist ivuxolimab. The sequence was collected from an adult with an advanced solid tumor such as melanoma, head and neck, liver or kidney cancer. For the CDR3, the DNA is TGTGCCAGCAGTTACTACCCGGGACAGGGCGAACAGCCCCAGCATTTT. Protein sequence: CASSYYPGQGEQPQHF.